This T cell receptor beta chain was captured by sequencing in a study of blood T cell repertoires in COVID-19. On the study more broadly: Sample material is recorded as cDNA or gDNA derived from T cells, B-cell-depleted T cells, or PBMCs.

The authors' processing: Quantification of nucleated cells was approximated via reference gene primer amplification. Clones were sequenced by immunoSEQ multiplex PCR, and TCRdb holds only the in-frame ones, with some missing. V and J calls plus clone size are reproduced from that table; the DNA served to infer D and trimming. The table records roughly 100,000 clones, roughly 82% of them present only once. CDR3 length: 13 amino acids. Germline CDR1 is SGHRS and CDR2 is YFSETQ. Trimming removed 3 bases from V and 3 bases from J, with 9 bases in between. The sample comprised peripheral blood. The rearrangement uses TRBV5-1 and TRBJ1-1; possibly TRBD1 for D (5 bases). The sequence came from a man aged 60 to 75 with acute or convalescent COVID-19. CDR3 nucleotide sequence: TGCGCCAGCAGCTGGGGGGGAGACACTGAAGCTTTCTTT. Translating it yields CASSWGGDTEAFF.